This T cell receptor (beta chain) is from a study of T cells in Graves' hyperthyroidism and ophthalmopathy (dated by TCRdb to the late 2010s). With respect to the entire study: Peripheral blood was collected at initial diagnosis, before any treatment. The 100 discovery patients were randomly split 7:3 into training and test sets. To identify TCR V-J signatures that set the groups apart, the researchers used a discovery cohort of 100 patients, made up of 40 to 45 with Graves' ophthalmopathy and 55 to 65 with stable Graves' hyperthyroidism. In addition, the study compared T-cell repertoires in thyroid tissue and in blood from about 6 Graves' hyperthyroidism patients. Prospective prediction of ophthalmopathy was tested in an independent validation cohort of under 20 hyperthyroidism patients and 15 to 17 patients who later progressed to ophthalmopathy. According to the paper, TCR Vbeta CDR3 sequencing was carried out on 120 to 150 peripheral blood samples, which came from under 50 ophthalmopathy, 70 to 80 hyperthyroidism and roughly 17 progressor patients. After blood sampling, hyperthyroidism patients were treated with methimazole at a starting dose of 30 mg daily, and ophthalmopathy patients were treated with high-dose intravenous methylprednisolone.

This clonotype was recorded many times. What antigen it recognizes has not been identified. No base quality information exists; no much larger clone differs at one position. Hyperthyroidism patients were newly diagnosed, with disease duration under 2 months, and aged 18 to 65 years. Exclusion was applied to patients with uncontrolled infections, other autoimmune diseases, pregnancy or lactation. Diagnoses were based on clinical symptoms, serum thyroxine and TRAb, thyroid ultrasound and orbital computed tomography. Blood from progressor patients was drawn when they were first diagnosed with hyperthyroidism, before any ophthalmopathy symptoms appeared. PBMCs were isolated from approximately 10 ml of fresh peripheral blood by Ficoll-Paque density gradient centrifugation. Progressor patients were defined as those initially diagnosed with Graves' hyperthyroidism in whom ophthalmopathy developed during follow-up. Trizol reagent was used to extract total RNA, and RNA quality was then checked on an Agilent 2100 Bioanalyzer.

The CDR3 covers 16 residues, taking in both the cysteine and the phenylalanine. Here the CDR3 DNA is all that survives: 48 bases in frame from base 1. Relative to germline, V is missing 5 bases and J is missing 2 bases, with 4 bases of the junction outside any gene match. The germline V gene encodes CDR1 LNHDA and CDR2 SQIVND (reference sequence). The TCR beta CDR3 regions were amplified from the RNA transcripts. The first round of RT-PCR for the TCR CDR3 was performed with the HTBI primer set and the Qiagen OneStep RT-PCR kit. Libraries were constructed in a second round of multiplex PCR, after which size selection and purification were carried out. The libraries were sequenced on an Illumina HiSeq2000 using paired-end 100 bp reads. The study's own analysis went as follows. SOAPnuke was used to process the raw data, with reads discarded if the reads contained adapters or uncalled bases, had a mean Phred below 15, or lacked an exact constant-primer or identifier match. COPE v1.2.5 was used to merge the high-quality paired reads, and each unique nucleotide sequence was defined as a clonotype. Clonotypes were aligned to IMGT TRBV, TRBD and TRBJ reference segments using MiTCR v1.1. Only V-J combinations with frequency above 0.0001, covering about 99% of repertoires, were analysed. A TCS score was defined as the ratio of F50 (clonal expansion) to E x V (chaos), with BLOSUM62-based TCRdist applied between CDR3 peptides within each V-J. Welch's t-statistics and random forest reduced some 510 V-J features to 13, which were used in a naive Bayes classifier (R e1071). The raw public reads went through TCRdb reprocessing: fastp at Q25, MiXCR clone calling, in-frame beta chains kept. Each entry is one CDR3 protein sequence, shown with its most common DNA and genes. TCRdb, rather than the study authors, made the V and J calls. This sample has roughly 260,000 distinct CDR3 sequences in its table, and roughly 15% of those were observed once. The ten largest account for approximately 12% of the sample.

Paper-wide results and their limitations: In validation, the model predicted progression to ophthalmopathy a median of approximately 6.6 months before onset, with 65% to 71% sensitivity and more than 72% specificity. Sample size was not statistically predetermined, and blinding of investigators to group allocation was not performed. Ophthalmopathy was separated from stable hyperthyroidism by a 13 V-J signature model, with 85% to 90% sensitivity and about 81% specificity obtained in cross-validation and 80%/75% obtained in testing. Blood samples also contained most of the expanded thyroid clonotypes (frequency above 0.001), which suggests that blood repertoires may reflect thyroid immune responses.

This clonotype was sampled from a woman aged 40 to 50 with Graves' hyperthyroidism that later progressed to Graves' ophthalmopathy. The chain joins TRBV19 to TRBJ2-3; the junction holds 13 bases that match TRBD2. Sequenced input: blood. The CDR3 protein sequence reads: CASSPGTSGNTDTQYF. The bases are TGTGCCAGTAGTCCAGGGACTAGCGGGAACACAGATACGCAGTATTTT.